A selection of T cell receptor beta chains follows, all from one sample in a study of cytomegalovirus exposure and HLA in healthy donors. Clones were read by immunoSEQ multiplex PCR, and TCRdb kept only the in-frame ones, dropping some. The sample includes over 100,000 clones, approximately 90% of them seen just once. Sequences were obtained from PBMCs. These receptors all stem from a woman in her 30s in good health and CMV-seronegative. Both conserved end residues are part of each CDR3. D genes are given only for firm matches. Where a row states a size, it is once, few, many or the class of an expanded clone; other rows omit it.

v_call: TRBV14; j_call: TRBJ2-1; clone_size: .; d_call: TRBD1; cdr3_nt: TGTGCCAGCAGCCAACAGGGGGTGGCTGAGCAGTTCTTC; cdr3_aa: CASSQQGVAEQFF
v_call: TRBV18; j_call: TRBJ1-4; clone_size: .; d_call: TRBD1; cdr3_nt: TGTGCCAGCTCACCCTATAGGGACAGTAGAAATGAAAAACTGTTTTTT; cdr3_aa: CASSPYRDSRNEKLFF
v_call: TRBV9; j_call: TRBJ1-2; clone_size: .; d_call: TRBD1; cdr3_nt: TGTGCCAGCAGCGTAGGGACAGGGGGGATCTATGGCTACACCTTC; cdr3_aa: CASSVGTGGIYGYTF
v_call: TRBV29-1; j_call: TRBJ1-1; clone_size: .; d_call: .; cdr3_nt: TGCAGCGTACAGGGCCTGGGGCCTGAAGCTTTCTTT; cdr3_aa: CSVQGLGPEAFF
v_call: TRBV7-9; j_call: TRBJ1-2; clone_size: .; d_call: .; cdr3_nt: TGTGCCAGCAGCTTAGCGGGGTCAGGGGCGCATCGTGGCTACACCTTC; cdr3_aa: CASSLAGSGAHRGYTF
v_call: TRBV27; j_call: TRBJ2-3; clone_size: .; d_call: TRBD2; cdr3_nt: TGTGCCAGCAGTTCGCCAAGGGGCGGGAGGGCCCGAAATACGCAGTATTTT; cdr3_aa: CASSSPRGGRARNTQYF
v_call: TRBV14; j_call: TRBJ1-5; clone_size: .; d_call: TRBD1; cdr3_nt: TGTGCCAGCAGCCAGACAGGGGTCAATCAGCCCCAGCATTTT; cdr3_aa: CASSQTGVNQPQHF
v_call: TRBV28; j_call: TRBJ2-7; clone_size: .; d_call: .; cdr3_nt: TGTGCCAGTATTACAGGGTTTGCCAACGAGCAGTACTTC; cdr3_aa: CASITGFANEQYF
v_call: TRBV5-1; j_call: TRBJ2-5; clone_size: .; d_call: .; cdr3_nt: TGCGCCAGCAGCTTGGACGCAGCGCAAGAGACCCAGTACTTC; cdr3_aa: CASSLDAAQETQYF
v_call: TRBV4-3; j_call: TRBJ2-5; clone_size: .; d_call: .; cdr3_nt: TGCGCCAGCAGCCCGACCGAGGGTGAGACCCAGTACTTC; cdr3_aa: CASSPTEGETQYF
v_call: TRBV30; j_call: TRBJ1-1; clone_size: .; d_call: .; cdr3_nt: TGTGCCTGGAGTGTATCGTGGAACACTGAAGCTTTCTTT; cdr3_aa: CAWSVSWNTEAFF
v_call: TRBV27; j_call: TRBJ2-1; clone_size: .; d_call: .; cdr3_nt: TGTGCCAGCAGCCTTGTAGCGTTTAGCTCCTACAATGAGCAGTTCTTC; cdr3_aa: CASSLVAFSSYNEQFF
v_call: TRBV2; j_call: TRBJ1-2; clone_size: .; d_call: .; cdr3_nt: TGTGCCAGCAGTCCGGGATATGGCTACACCTTC; cdr3_aa: CASSPGYGYTF
v_call: TRBV11-2; j_call: TRBJ2-5; clone_size: .; d_call: TRBD2; cdr3_nt: TGTGCCAGCAGCTTATCAGTAGCGGGAGGGGAAGAGACCCAGTACTTC; cdr3_aa: CASSLSVAGGEETQYF
v_call: TRBV11-2; j_call: TRBJ2-2; clone_size: .; d_call: TRBD2; cdr3_nt: TGTGCCAGCAGCTCCAGGACTAGCGGGGAGACCCCCGGGGAGCTGTTTTTT; cdr3_aa: CASSSRTSGETPGELFF
v_call: TRBV28; j_call: TRBJ2-1; clone_size: .; d_call: TRBD2; cdr3_nt: TGTGCCAGCAATTCGCGGCTGCGACTAGCGGGAGCGGCTGAGCAGTTCTTC; cdr3_aa: CASNSRLRLAGAAEQFF
v_call: TRBV9; j_call: TRBJ2-5; clone_size: .; d_call: .; cdr3_nt: TGTGCCAGCAGAGTCAGGGCCCAGTACTTC; cdr3_aa: CASRVRAQYF
v_call: TRBV4-1; j_call: TRBJ2-3; clone_size: .; d_call: .; cdr3_nt: TGCGCCAGCAGCCAAGAACGGACAGATACGCAGTATTTT; cdr3_aa: CASSQERTDTQYF
v_call: TRBV7-2; j_call: TRBJ2-7; clone_size: .; d_call: TRBD2; cdr3_nt: TGTGCCAGCAGCTTAGCGTATCTAGCGGGAAGGGCCGAGCAGTACTTC; cdr3_aa: CASSLAYLAGRAEQYF
v_call: TRBV4-3; j_call: TRBJ1-5; clone_size: .; d_call: .; cdr3_nt: TGCGCCAGCAGCCAAGAGTTGCAGCGCAGTCAGCCCCAGCATTTT; cdr3_aa: CASSQELQRSQPQHF
v_call: TRBV5-6; j_call: TRBJ1-2; clone_size: .; d_call: .; cdr3_nt: TGTGCCAGCAGCTTCGGCACCCTAGAAATCTACCCCTTC; cdr3_aa: CASSFGTLEIYPF
v_call: TRBV25-1; j_call: TRBJ2-7; clone_size: .; d_call: .; cdr3_nt: TGTGCCAGCAGAGCCGACCCGCCGGGGGAGCAGTACTTC; cdr3_aa: CASRADPPGEQYF
v_call: TRBV5-1; j_call: TRBJ1-4; clone_size: .; d_call: .; cdr3_nt: TGCGCCAGCAGCTTTGTCCCCGGAGATGGGGAAAAACTGTTTTTT; cdr3_aa: CASSFVPGDGEKLFF
v_call: TRBV15; j_call: TRBJ2-7; clone_size: .; d_call: .; cdr3_nt: TGTGCCACCAGCAGAGACTTTTCCTACGAGCAGTACTTC; cdr3_aa: CATSRDFSYEQYF
v_call: TRBV10-3; j_call: TRBJ2-7; clone_size: .; d_call: .; cdr3_nt: TGTGCCATCAGTGAGTCGAGATATCTGGGGGCGTCCGACGAGCAGTACTTC; cdr3_aa: CAISESRYLGASDEQYF
v_call: TRBV7-9; j_call: TRBJ1-1; clone_size: few; d_call: TRBD1; cdr3_nt: TGTGCCAGCAGCATTACAGGGGGCACTGAAGCTTTCTTT; cdr3_aa: CASSITGGTEAFF
v_call: TRBV7-2; j_call: TRBJ1-3; clone_size: once; d_call: .; cdr3_nt: TGTGCCAGCAGCTTAAGGCAGGGGGGAAACACCATATATTTT; cdr3_aa: CASSLRQGGNTIYF
v_call: TRBV7-8; j_call: TRBJ1-1; clone_size: .; d_call: .; cdr3_nt: TGTGCCAGCACTCTCAGCCGGGGTCGAGGCACTGAAGCTTTCTTT; cdr3_aa: CASTLSRGRGTEAFF
v_call: TRBV2; j_call: TRBJ2-2; clone_size: .; d_call: TRBD1; cdr3_nt: TGTGCCAGCAGGGACAGGGTCGGGGTCGGGGAGCTGTTTTTT; cdr3_aa: CASRDRVGVGELFF
v_call: TRBV7-9; j_call: TRBJ1-3; clone_size: .; d_call: .; cdr3_nt: TGTGCCAGCAGCCCGGACACCTCTCGAGGAAACACCATATATTTT; cdr3_aa: CASSPDTSRGNTIYF
v_call: TRBV5-1; j_call: TRBJ2-7; clone_size: .; d_call: .; cdr3_nt: TGCGCCAGCAGCTTGGCTGGGCCGGGGACCTACGAGCAGTACTTC; cdr3_aa: CASSLAGPGTYEQYF
v_call: TRBV5-1; j_call: TRBJ2-1; clone_size: once; d_call: .; cdr3_nt: TGCGCCAGCAGCTATGGAGGTTACGGGGGGCCCCACAATGAGCAGTTCTTC; cdr3_aa: CASSYGGYGGPHNEQFF
v_call: TRBV6-1; j_call: TRBJ1-4; clone_size: .; d_call: .; cdr3_nt: TGTGCCAGCAGTGAATTAAGGCCGGCGGGCGGTGAAAAACTGTTTTTT; cdr3_aa: CASSELRPAGGEKLFF
v_call: TRBV27; j_call: TRBJ1-1; clone_size: .; d_call: TRBD1; cdr3_nt: TGTGCCAGCAGTTTAGCGACAGGGGCCCACACTGAAGCTTTCTTT; cdr3_aa: CASSLATGAHTEAFF
v_call: TRBV27; j_call: TRBJ2-7; clone_size: .; d_call: .; cdr3_nt: TGTGCCAGCAGTACCCGGGGTAGCGGAATATACGAGCAGTACTTC; cdr3_aa: CASSTRGSGIYEQYF
v_call: TRBV7-3; j_call: TRBJ2-7; clone_size: .; d_call: .; cdr3_nt: TGTGCCAGCAGCCTACTTCCGGGTACCTACGAGCAGTACTTC; cdr3_aa: CASSLLPGTYEQYF
v_call: TRBV7-9; j_call: TRBJ2-5; clone_size: .; d_call: TRBD2; cdr3_nt: TGTGCCAGCAGCTTAGCGGGCAGCGGGGTGGGGGATCAAGAGACCCAGTACTTC; cdr3_aa: CASSLAGSGVGDQETQYF